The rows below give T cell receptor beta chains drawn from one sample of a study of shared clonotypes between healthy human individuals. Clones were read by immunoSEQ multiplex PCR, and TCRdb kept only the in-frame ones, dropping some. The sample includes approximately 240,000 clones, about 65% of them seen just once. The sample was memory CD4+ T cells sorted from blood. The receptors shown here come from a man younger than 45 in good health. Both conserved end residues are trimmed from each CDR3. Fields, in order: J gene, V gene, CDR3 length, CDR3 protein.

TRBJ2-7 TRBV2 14 ASSEAEPPNSYEQY
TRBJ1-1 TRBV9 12 ASSVGGQGSEAF
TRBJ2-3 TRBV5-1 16 ASSLAPSGRLITDTQY
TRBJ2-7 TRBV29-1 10 SVALSSYEQY
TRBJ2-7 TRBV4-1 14 ASSQEVGLPRSEQY
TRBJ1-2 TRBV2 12 ASSSEGRAGGYT
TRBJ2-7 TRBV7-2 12 ASSFIGRNYEQY
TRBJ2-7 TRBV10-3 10 AIGVDNYEQY
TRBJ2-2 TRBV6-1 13 AATGLAAHTGELF
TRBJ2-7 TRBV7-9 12 ASSQAGVDYEQY
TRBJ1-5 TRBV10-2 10 ATGQYNQPQH
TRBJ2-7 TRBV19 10 ASSYKAGPQY
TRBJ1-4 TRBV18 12 ASSPPGGVEKLF
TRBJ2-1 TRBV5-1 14 ASSLQEAGFLDEQF
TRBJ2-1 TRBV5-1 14 ASSLGTGEAYNEQF
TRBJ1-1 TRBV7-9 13 ASGPEGLMNTEAF
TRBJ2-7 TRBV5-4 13 ASSLDGSSLSEQY